A single sample gave rise to the 23 T cell receptor beta chains below, sequenced in a study of human T cells and chemical hapten exposure. From the RACE reads, TCRdb called clonotypes with MiXCR, one entry per CDR3 protein. The sample lists 360,000 or so distinct CDR3 sequences; over 6% were seen once. Time point indicated: patch test 2, 6 weeks after DPC sensitization. The treatment denotes: therapeutic diphenylcyclopropenone sensitization with weekly scalp DPC. The input for sequencing was whole blood, taken in connection with sensitization to the hapten diphenylcyclopropenone (DPC). The receptors derive from a young woman with alopecia areata. Some clones in this sample may be carry-over from other donors' samples.

Many counts were recorded for this clonotype. The chain carries TRBV20-1 and TRBJ2-3, with unresolved D. CDR1 DFQATT and CDR2 SNEGSKA come from the germline V gene (reference sequence). The V end lost 3 bases, the J end lost 6 bases, and 7 bases lay between the germline ends. The CDR3 has 11 residues. For the CDR3, the DNA is TGCAGTGCTAGCCCTTCTGATACGCAGTATTTT. Its protein product is CSASPSDTQYF.

This clonotype has just a few counts. The V gene is TRBV5-6, the J gene TRBJ2-1, with 7 positions matching TRBD2. This CDR3 region has 13 residues. Germline V CDR1 and CDR2: SGHDT, YYEEEE. Losses at the gene ends were 4 bases for V and 8 bases for J; bases not matched to a gene: 6. The CDR3 DNA follows: TGTGCCAGCAGCCACCTAGCGGCGGATGAGCAGTTCTTC. It encodes CASSHLAADEQFF.

This clonotype was counted only a few times. The genes are TRBV11-2 and TRBJ2-7, with 9 bases lining up with TRBD1. CDR3 length: 14 amino acids. Germline values: CDR1 SGHAT, CDR2 FQNNGV. The V and J ends lost 6 bases and 5 bases, in that order; junction bases with no gene match: 8. CDR3 residues: CASRPGTGRDEQYF. The CDR3 nucleotides are TGTGCCAGCAGGCCCGGGACAGGGAGGGACGAGCAGTACTTC.

This clonotype occurred a few times. V is TRBV28 and J is TRBJ1-1; 7 bases match TRBD1. This CDR3 region has 15 residues. The germline V gene has CDR1 MDHEN and CDR2 SYDVKM. The V gene end was trimmed by 2 bases and the J gene end by 4 bases; junction bases not matched to a gene: 7. For the CDR3, the DNA is TGTGCCAGCAGTTTAATCAGGGGGGTGGTCACTGAAGCTTTCTTT. Amino acid sequence: CASSLIRGVVTEAFF. The complete variable domain, with remaining parts taken from reference TRBV28 and TRBJ1-1, reads DVKVTQSSRYLVKRTGEKVFLECVQDMDHENMFWYRQDPGLGLRLIYFSYDVKMKEKGDIPEGYSVSREKKERFSLILESASTNQTSMYLCASSLIRGVVTEAFFGQGTRLTVV.

CDR3 sequence reads: CASSVGRGNEKLFF. For the CDR3, the DNA is TGTGCCAGCAGTGTCGGCAGGGGTAATGAAAAACTGTTTTTT. This chain links TRBV7-9 with TRBJ1-4, with a possible D match to TRBD1 (6 bases). The germline V and J ends were trimmed by 6 bases and 4 bases, with 12 bases remaining between them. The CDR3 length is 14 residues. Germline assignment: CDR1 SEHNR and CDR2 FQNEAQ (reference sequence).

This clonotype was seen at least ten times. The J gene is TRBJ2-7, the V gene TRBV15, with 10 bases identical to TRBD1. Looked up from germline, CDR1 is LNHNV and CDR2 is YYDKDF (reference sequence). V trimming: 1 base; J trimming: 5 bases; junction bases outside the gene matches: 5. This CDR3 has 15 amino acids. DNA of the CDR3: TGTGCCACCAGCAGAGTGGGGACAGGGGCCCACGAGCAGTACTTC. This translates into CATSRVGTGAHEQYF.

The gene calls are TRBV2 and TRBJ1-6, with 8 bases lining up with TRBD1. Germline trimming cut 6 bases from V and 6 bases from J; bases unmatched to any gene: 16. The CDR3 sequence is 18 residues long. Germline CDR1 reads SNHLY; CDR2 reads FYNNEI. CDR3 residues: CASRAGTGGTLSNSPLHF. CDR3 nucleotides: TGTGCCAGCAGGGCCGGGACAGGAGGGACCTTGAGTAATTCACCCCTCCACTTT.

The rearrangement links TRBV4-3 to TRBJ2-1; tentatively, D is TRBD1 (5 bases). The germline CDR1 and CDR2 sequences are LGHNA and YSLEER. The V end was cut by 0 bases, the J end by 4 bases, with 10 bases between. The CDR3 contains 15 residues. The CDR3 reads CASSQETGIYNEQFF. The CDR3 nucleotides are TGCGCCAGCAGCCAAGAAACAGGTATTTACAATGAGCAGTTCTTC.

This chain connects TRBV5-1 to TRBJ2-1; 7 positions match TRBD2. Germline V lookup: CDR1 SGHRS, CDR2 YFSETQ. Trimming at V came to 0 bases and at J to 5 bases, leaving 5 bases not matched to a gene. CDR3 size: 15 residues. This chain's CDR3 is CASSLAGGSHNEQFF. The DNA of the CDR3 is TGCGCCAGCAGCTTGGCCGGGGGGTCCCACAATGAGCAGTTCTTC.

Ten or more counts support this clonotype. The rearrangement uses TRBV7-9 and TRBJ1-4; TRBD1 agrees at 7 bases. Trimming took 6 bases from V and 5 from J; bases not matched to a gene: 12. Germline V gives CDR1 SEHNR, CDR2 FQNEAQ (reference sequence). The CDR3 is 16 residues long. The DNA of the CDR3 is TGTGCCAGCAGGTTCTCCACGGGACAGTCGAATGAAAAACTGTTTTTT. Its translation: CASRFSTGQSNEKLFF.

This clonotype has just a few counts. J is TRBJ1-1 and V is TRBV6-5, with 8 bases fitting TRBD1. This CDR3 is 13 amino acids long. Unmatched junction bases numbered 7, after V lost 6 bases and J lost 7 bases. CDR1 is MNHEY and CDR2 is SVGAGI in the germline V gene. CDR3 sequence reads: CASSRTGRNEAFF. In nucleotides, the CDR3 is TGTGCCAGCAGCAGGACAGGGCGGAATGAAGCTTTCTTT.

This clonotype was observed many times. The V and J genes are TRBV6-2 or TRBV6-3 and TRBJ1-1; a possible D gene is TRBD1 (5 bases). The ends were cut back, 5 bases at V and 5 bases at J, with 21 bases in the middle. Germline V CDR1 and CDR2: MNHEY, SVGEGT. This CDR3 has 16 residues. CDR3 sequence (DNA): TGTGCCAGCAGTCCATCTTGGGGGAGAGACATGACTGAAGCTTTCTTT. Its translation: CASSPSWGRDMTEAFF.

This clonotype was observed many times. The chain joins TRBV3-1 to TRBJ1-6, with D perhaps TRBD1 (5 bases). In germline, CDR1 is LGHDT, CDR2 YNNKEL (reference sequence). This CDR3 is 17 amino acids long. Trimming cost V 2 bases and J 7 bases, with 18 bases left between them. The CDR3 protein is CASSQTAWGYGNSPLHF. CDR3 nucleotides: TGTGCCAGCAGCCAAACCGCGTGGGGGTACGGGAATTCACCCCTCCACTTT. The full variable domain, its missing parts supplied by reference TRBV3-1 and TRBJ1-6, is DTAVSQTPKYLVTQMGNDKSIKCEQNLGHDTMYWYKQDSKKFLKIMFSYNNKELIINETVPNRFSPKSPDKAHLNLHINSLELGDSAVYFCASSQTAWGYGNSPLHFGNGTRLTVT.

This clonotype was detected only a few times. V is TRBV4-1 and J is TRBJ2-5, with D perhaps assigned TRBD1 or TRBD2 (5 bases each). Deletions cut 0 bases from V and 2 bases from J, with 10 bases between. This CDR3 spans 15 amino acids. Germline values: CDR1 MGHRA, CDR2 YSYEKL. CDR3 sequence reads: CASSQDMGVQETQYF. CDR3 DNA: TGCGCCAGCAGCCAAGATATGGGGGTACAAGAGACCCAGTACTTC.

This clonotype was counted many times. The chain links TRBV4-3 to TRBJ2-5; a possible D gene is TRBD1 (6 bases). Trimming shortened V by 4 bases and J by 1 base, and 10 bases separated the two germline ends. Germline CDR1 is LGHNA and CDR2 is YSLEER. The CDR3 runs to 14 residues. CDR3: CASSPQGLQETQYF. The CDR3 DNA follows: TGCGCCAGCAGCCCACAGGGTCTCCAAGAGACCCAGTACTTC.

At least ten counts were recorded for this clonotype. The V call is TRBV7-9, the J call TRBJ1-4, with 9 bases that match TRBD1. The CDR3 length is 16 residues. V was clipped by 5 bases and J by 0 bases; unmatched bases: 4. Germline loops: CDR1 SEHNR, CDR2 FQNEAQ (reference sequence). In DNA form, the CDR3 reads TGTGCCAGCAGCAACCGGGACAGGGCAACTAATGAAAAACTGTTTTTT. Residues: CASSNRDRATNEKLFF.

This clonotype was observed a handful of times. This chain connects TRBV4-3 to TRBJ1-2; 9 bases line up with TRBD1. Unmatched junction bases numbered 18, after V lost 0 bases and J lost 4 bases. Germline loops: CDR1 LGHNA, CDR2 YSLEER. This CDR3 has 20 amino acids. CDR3 loop: CASSQEVRTGAAPLAYGYTF. As DNA, the CDR3 is TGCGCCAGCAGCCAAGAGGTTAGGACAGGGGCCGCACCTCTTGCCTATGGCTACACCTTC.

The CDR3: CASSPQGTATDTQYF. The CDR3 region has the DNA TGTGCCAGCAGCCCACAGGGAACGGCCACAGATACGCAGTATTTT. The chain joins TRBV13 to TRBJ2-3, with D perhaps TRBD1 (6 bases). Germline lookup yields CDR1 PRHDT and CDR2 FYEKMQ (reference sequence). V lost 5 bases, J lost 2 bases, and 14 bases lay in between. This CDR3 is built from 15 residues. Together with reference TRBV13 and TRBJ2-3, the CDR3 gives the full variable domain: AAGVIQSPRHLIKEKRETATLKCYPIPRHDTVYWYQQGPGQDPQFLISFYEKMQSDKGSIPDRFSAQQFSDYHSELNMSSLELGDSALYFCASSPQGTATDTQYFGPGTRLTVL.

This clonotype was observed at least ten times. The chain joins TRBV11-2 to TRBJ1-6, with D unclear. The V end lost 1 base, the J end lost 4 bases, and 11 bases lay between the germline ends. The CDR3 runs to 16 residues. Germline assignment: CDR1 SGHAT and CDR2 FQNNGV. The CDR3 DNA reads as TGTGCCAGCAGCTTAGTTCGGTGGGTGTATAATTCACCCCTCCACTTT. Translated: CASSLVRWVYNSPLHF.

This clonotype was picked up many times. The chain uses TRBV7-9 and TRBJ2-3; D is tentatively TRBD1 or TRBD2 (6 bases each). The ends were cut back, 5 bases at V and 0 bases at J, with 12 bases in the middle. CDR3 size: 15 residues. CDR1 is SEHNR and CDR2 is FQNEAQ in the germline V gene (reference sequence). The CDR3 coding sequence is TGTGCCAGCAGCACAGGGAGGTCTAGCACAGATACGCAGTATTTT. Protein: CASSTGRSSTDTQYF.

This chain connects TRBV7-2 to TRBJ2-5; D is perhaps TRBD2 (6 bases). CDR3 size: 14 residues. Trimming pared 4 bases from V and 5 bases from J, leaving 14 bases between. Germline V lookup: CDR1 SGHTA, CDR2 FQGNSA. In DNA form, the CDR3 reads TGTGCCAGCAGCTCCCCGGAACGGGGGGAGACCCAGTACTTC. Encoded protein: CASSSPERGETQYF.

J is TRBJ2-1 and V is TRBV4-3; D is uncertain. V shed 0 bases and J shed 0 bases, with 9 bases lying between them. Per germline, CDR1 LGHNA and CDR2 YSLEER. This CDR3 is 16 amino acids long. The CDR3 here is CASSQDRTSSYNEQFF. The CDR3 nucleotides read TGCGCCAGCAGCCAAGACAGGACGAGCTCCTACAATGAGCAGTTCTTC.

V gene TRBV4-3 combines with J gene TRBJ2-7, with D perhaps TRBD1 or TRBD2 (5 bases each). CDR3 length equals 15 residues. Trimming took off 1 base at V and 2 bases at J, with 12 bases between the two ends. CDR1 and CDR2 (germline): LGHNA, YSLEER. The CDR3 region has the DNA TGCGCCAGCAGCCAAGGAGGCACGGGGCCCTACGAGCAGTACTTC. Protein sequence: CASSQGGTGPYEQYF.